These 21 T cell receptor beta chains share one sample of origin, sequenced in a study of shared clonotypes between healthy human individuals. The protocol was immunoSEQ multiplex PCR, while the TCRdb copy is restricted to in-frame clones and leaves out a portion. The data contain some 1.1 million clones, around three quarters of them singletons. The sample comprised memory CD4+ T cells from PBMCs. The sample's subset: CD45RA-negative fraction. These receptors originate from a young man in good health. Some clones in this sample may be carry-over from other donors' samples.

The genes are TRBV7-9 and TRBJ2-7; D possibly corresponds to TRBD2 (6 bases). V was cut by 3 bases and J by 4 bases, with 19 bases left in between. Germline V CDR1 and CDR2: SEHNR, FQNEAQ (reference sequence). The CDR3 is made up of 16 amino acids. The CDR3 loop is CASSFRLVGVEYEQYF. CDR3 nucleotides: TGTGCCAGCAGCTTTCGACTAGTAGGGGTGGAATACGAGCAGTACTTC. The whole variable domain, filled in from reference TRBV7-9 and TRBJ2-7, reads DTGVSQNPRHKITKRGQNVTFRCDPISEHNRLYWYRQTLGQGPEFLTYFQNEAQLEKSRLLSDRFSAERPKGSFSTLEIQRTEQGDSAMYLCASSFRLVGVEYEQYFGPGTRLTVT.

This clone was seen only a few times. The CDR3 sequence: CSVEWVRGTPYNEQFF. The CDR3 DNA reads as TGCAGCGTTGAATGGGTCAGGGGTACCCCCTACAATGAGCAGTTCTTC. The chain joins TRBV29-1 to TRBJ2-1; D possibly corresponds to TRBD1 (6 bases). Germline CDR1 SQVTM, CDR2 ANQGSEA. This CDR3 is built from 16 residues. V was pared by 2 bases and J by 2 bases, with 16 bases between.

The rearrangement uses TRBV5-4 and TRBJ1-4, with 9 bases that match TRBD1. From germline, CDR1 is SGHNT and CDR2 YYREEE (reference sequence). The CDR3 runs to 16 residues. With V trimmed by 4 bases and J by 8 bases, 12 bases remained unmatched. This CDR3 reads CASSPDPGQGYEKLFF. The DNA of the CDR3 is TGTGCCAGCAGCCCCGACCCGGGACAGGGTTACGAAAAACTGTTTTTT.

To note about this clone: Distinct nucleotide sequences in the sample also encode this CDR3. The chain combines TRBV9 with TRBJ1-3; 7 bases align to TRBD1. Germline-derived CDR1 and CDR2 are SGDLS and YYNGEE. The CDR3 runs 15 residues. Losses at the gene ends were 2 bases for V and 2 bases for J; bases not matched to a gene: 4. The CDR3 DNA follows: TGTGCCAGCAGCGTTACAACAGGGGCTGGAAACACCATATATTTT. It specifies CASSVTTGAGNTIYF.

The chain carries TRBV5-1 and TRBJ2-1; perhaps TRBD2 as D (6 bases). Between the trimmed V and J ends, which lost 4 bases and 2 bases, there was a span of 16 bases. Germline V lookup: CDR1 SGHRS, CDR2 YFSETQ. The CDR3 loop spans 16 amino acids. CDR3 in DNA: TGCGCCAGCAGCAATGGAGGAGCGGGTCCCTACAATGAGCAGTTCTTC. Translated: CASSNGGAGPYNEQFF.

J is TRBJ1-2 and V is TRBV20-1; D uncertain. The V gene's germline CDR1 is DFQATT and CDR2 SNEGSKA (reference sequence). Trimming took off 7 bases at V and 3 bases at J, with 9 bases between the two ends. This CDR3 contains 11 residues. In nucleotides, the CDR3 is TGCAGTGTGGGTACTGACTATGGCTACACCTTC. This translates into CSVGTDYGYTF.

The V call is TRBV5-1, the J call TRBJ1-1; 7 bases are shared with TRBD1. Germline assignment: CDR1 SGHRS and CDR2 YFSETQ. The V segment lost 4 bases and the J segment 3 bases; nucleotides outside the gene matches: 6. This CDR3 has 14 amino acids. CDR3 residues: CASSIQTGYTEAFF. The CDR3 coding sequence is TGCGCCAGCAGCATACAGACAGGGTACACTGAAGCTTTCTTT.

To note about this clone: The same CDR3 can be traced to other DNA sequences in this sample. The rearrangement joins TRBV5-1 to TRBJ1-4; D is perhaps TRBD1 (5 bases). CDR3 length: 15 residues. The V gene lost 4 bases and the J gene lost 0 bases, with 10 bases spanning the gap. Germline CDR1 reads SGHRS; CDR2 reads YFSETQ. CDR3: CASSPTGATNEKLFF. CDR3 bases: TGCGCCAGCAGCCCTACAGGTGCAACTAATGAAAAACTGTTTTTT.

The chain carries TRBV7-3 and TRBJ2-2; D possibly uses TRBD1 or TRBD2 (5 bases each). Germline loops: CDR1 SGHTA, CDR2 FQGTGA. The CDR3 extends over 14 amino acids. V lost 6 bases, J lost 1 base, and 9 bases lay in between. The CDR3 protein is CASRTGQNTGELFF. CDR3 bases: TGTGCCAGCAGGACGGGGCAGAACACCGGGGAGCTGTTTTTT.

This clone was picked up one time. V is TRBV6-1 and J is TRBJ2-5; D may match TRBD1 or TRBD2 (5 bases each). Germline-derived CDR1 and CDR2 are MNHNS and SASEGT. The CDR3 runs 15 residues. V lost 8 bases and J lost 5, with 21 bases in between. Here the CDR3 DNA reads TGTGCCAGCTCCGGGGCGCGGGTTGGTGGGGAGACCCAGTACTTC. Translated: CASSGARVGGETQYF.

The rearrangement uses TRBV28 and TRBJ2-3; TRBD1 is a possible D gene (5 bases). Trimming removed 6 bases from V and 1 base from J, with 11 bases in between. This CDR3 region has 14 residues. CDR1 MDHEN and CDR2 SYDVKM come from the germline V gene. The CDR3 DNA reads as TGTGCCAGCAGGACGAAGACAGGCACAGATACGCAGTATTTT. This gives the protein CASRTKTGTDTQYF.

The chain recombines TRBV7-9 with TRBJ2-7; 9 bases are a match to TRBD2. In germline, CDR1 is SEHNR, CDR2 FQNEAQ (reference sequence). Trimming removed 7 bases from V and 7 bases from J; junction bases left unmatched: 8. The CDR3 extends over 13 amino acids. The CDR3 DNA follows: TGTGCCAGCACCCGCGGGAGGGCCGGAGAGCAGTACTTC. Translating it yields CASTRGRAGEQYF.

This clone occurred once. This chain links TRBV6-5 with TRBJ2-3; no reliable D call. Germline CDR1 MNHEY, CDR2 SVGAGI. The CDR3 has 14 residues. Trimming took off 0 bases at V and 5 bases at J, with 9 bases between the two ends. The CDR3 is CASSYSERRDTQYF. The CDR3 nucleotides read TGTGCCAGCAGTTACTCGGAGAGACGAGATACGCAGTATTTT.

The chain carries TRBV7-9 and TRBJ2-7, with 7 bases aligning to TRBD2. The CDR3 extends over 18 amino acids. J lost 5 bases, V lost 0 bases, and 16 bases had no gene match. CDR1 and CDR2 from the germline V gene are SEHNR and FQNEAQ (reference sequence). CDR3 loop: CASSLAIGRLAAENEQYF. DNA for the CDR3: TGTGCCAGCAGCTTAGCGATCGGTAGGCTAGCGGCAGAGAACGAGCAGTACTTC. Looking up the rest from reference TRBV7-9 and TRBJ2-7 gives the full variable domain: DTGVSQNPRHKITKRGQNVTFRCDPISEHNRLYWYRQTLGQGPEFLTYFQNEAQLEKSRLLSDRFSAERPKGSFSTLEIQRTEQGDSAMYLCASSLAIGRLAAENEQYFGPGTRLTVT.

This sequence joins TRBV5-1 and TRBJ2-2, with 7 bases lining up with TRBD2. Germline V CDR1 and CDR2: SGHRS, YFSETQ. There are 16 residues in the CDR3. With 5 bases clipped from V and 4 bases from J, the junction kept 11 bases outside the gene matches. As DNA, the CDR3 is TGCGCCAGCAGACAGAGGGCGGGAGCTGGCACCGGGGAGCTGTTTTTT. Amino acid sequence: CASRQRAGAGTGELFF.

V gene TRBV19 combines with J gene TRBJ1-1; TRBD1 might be the D (6 bases). The CDR3 is 13 amino acids. Germline V gene data show CDR1 as LNHDA and CDR2 as SQIVND (reference sequence). Trimming pared 4 bases from V and 4 bases from J, leaving 10 bases between. The CDR3 DNA is TGTGCCAGTAGTAACAGGGATGGCACTGAAGCTTTCTTT. Protein product: CASSNRDGTEAFF.

The chain couples TRBV2 to TRBJ1-5; 9 bases align to TRBD1. The CDR3 is made up of 16 amino acids. The germline V gene has CDR1 SNHLY and CDR2 FYNNEI. V lost 1 base to trimming and J lost 4 bases; unmatched junction nucleotides: 5. The CDR3 spells CASSEDRGTGNQPQHF. The CDR3 nucleotides read TGTGCCAGCAGTGAAGACCGGGGGACAGGGAATCAGCCCCAGCATTTT.

This clone was seen once. This chain connects TRBV29-1 to TRBJ2-7; 7 bases are shared with TRBD1. The CDR3 runs 15 residues. J was trimmed by 3 bases and V by 7 bases; bases with no gene match: 15. From germline, CDR1 is SQVTM and CDR2 ANQGSEA. The CDR3 loop reads CSGPRGERDSYEQYF. CDR3 sequence (DNA): TGCAGCGGTCCCAGGGGAGAACGGGACAGCTACGAGCAGTACTTC.

This chain joins TRBV7-9 and TRBJ2-1; 14 bases line up with TRBD2. CDR3 length: 14 residues. Looked up from germline, CDR1 is SEHNR and CDR2 is FQNEAQ (reference sequence). J gave up 15 bases and V 5 bases, and 9 bases lay outside the gene matches. The CDR3 region has the DNA TGTGCCAGCAGCCTGGGACTAGCGGGAGATCTGCCGTTCTTC. Translating it yields CASSLGLAGDLPFF.

The chain couples TRBV11-2 to TRBJ2-5, with 10 bases that match TRBD2. This CDR3 comprises 18 residues. Losses at the gene ends were 5 bases for V and 5 bases for J; bases not matched to a gene: 17. The germline V gene has CDR1 SGHAT and CDR2 FQNNGV. The CDR3 DNA is TGTGCCAGCAGCCCGAGGAACCGACCAGCGGGAGGGTGGGAGACCCAGTACTTC. This translates into CASSPRNRPAGGWETQYF.

The rearrangement uses TRBV19 and TRBJ1-1; possibly TRBD1 for D (5 bases). The ends were cut back, 8 bases at V and 2 bases at J, with 18 bases in the middle. Germline V gene lookup returns CDR1 LNHDA and CDR2 SQIVND (reference sequence). This CDR3 spans 15 amino acids. For the CDR3, the DNA is TGTGCCAGTCTCCTTGTGGGACGGACTAACACTGAAGCTTTCTTT. Its translation is CASLLVGRTNTEAFF. The variable domain in full, with the rest retrieved from reference TRBV19 and TRBJ1-1, is DGGITQSPKYLFRKEGQNVTLSCEQNLNHDAMYWYRQDPGQGLRLIYYSQIVNDFQKGDIAEGYSVSREKKESFPLTVTSAQKNPTAFYLCASLLVGRTNTEAFFGQGTRLTVV.